Presented here are 7 T cell receptor beta chains from one specimen sequenced in a study of blood T cell repertoires in COVID-19. Here immunoSEQ multiplex PCR was the method, and the copy in TCRdb shows in-frame clones only, minus some. The repertoire includes approximately 150,000 clones, roughly 89% of them detected once, and 8% to 9% sits in the top ten. Sequenced sample: peripheral blood. The receptors come from a man aged 25-45 years with COVID-19, enrolled during active disease.

The chain combines TRBV7-9 with TRBJ2-3; tentatively, D is TRBD2 (6 bases). V lost 2 bases and J 4 bases, leaving 13 bases between the germline ends. Per germline, CDR1 SEHNR and CDR2 FQNEAQ (reference sequence). CDR3 length: 15 amino acids. CDR3 region: CASSLSGLGADTQYF. In nucleotides, the CDR3 is TGTGCCAGCAGCTTAAGCGGGCTGGGGGCAGATACGCAGTATTTT. The whole variable domain, filled in from reference TRBV7-9 and TRBJ2-3, reads DTGVSQNPRHKITKRGQNVTFRCDPISEHNRLYWYRQTLGQGPEFLTYFQNEAQLEKSRLLSDRFSAERPKGSFSTLEIQRTEQGDSAMYLCASSLSGLGADTQYFGPGTRLTVL.

Written as DNA, the CDR3 is TGCGCCAGCCCGTCATTGACTAGCGTCTGTAAGACCCAGTACTTC. Translation gives CASPSLTSVCKTQYF. The chain joins TRBV10-1 to TRBJ2-5, with TRBD2 matching 8 bases. CDR3 size: 15 residues. With 8 bases clipped from V and 6 bases from J, the junction kept 14 bases outside the gene matches. Per germline, CDR1 WNHNN and CDR2 SYGVQD (reference sequence).

The count of this clone is one. The chain links TRBV5-6 to TRBJ2-4, with D unresolved. Trimming cost V 4 bases and J 1 base, with 12 bases left between them. CDR3 length: 15 residues. Germline V gene sequence: CDR1 SGHDT, CDR2 YYEEEE. Here the CDR3 reads CASSLLQEAKNIQYF. CDR3 nucleotides: TGTGCCAGCAGCCTGCTTCAAGAGGCCAAAAACATTCAGTACTTC.

The chain is built from TRBV5-6 and TRBJ2-7, with TRBD1 identical over 8 bases. The CDR3 covers 15 residues. V shed 3 bases and J 5 bases; nucleotides not matched to a gene: 10. Germline CDR1 and CDR2: SGHDT and YYEEEE. This chain's CDR3 is CASSSSSGGWNEQYF. The CDR3 DNA reads as TGTGCCAGCAGCTCCTCTTCAGGGGGCTGGAACGAGCAGTACTTC.

The J gene is TRBJ2-7, the V gene TRBV5-1, with 12 bases identical to TRBD2. V was clipped by 0 bases and J by 4 bases; unmatched bases: 5. The CDR3 has 16 amino acids. The germline CDR1 and CDR2 sequences are SGHRS and YFSETQ. The DNA for the CDR3 is TGCGCCAGCAGCTTGGTGACTAGCGGGAGCGGATACGAGCAGTACTTC. Its protein product is CASSLVTSGSGYEQYF.

The genes are TRBV5-6 and TRBJ1-1, with 7 nucleotides matching TRBD1. CDR1 is SGHDT, CDR2 YYEEEE, per germline. CDR3 size: 17 residues. J lost 7 bases, V lost 6 bases, and 21 bases had no gene match. CDR3 sequence reads: CASTMSKEPGQRIEAFF. DNA for the CDR3: TGTGCCAGCACCATGTCGAAAGAACCGGGACAGAGAATTGAAGCTTTCTTT. The variable domain in full, with the rest retrieved from reference TRBV5-6 and TRBJ1-1, is DAGVTQSPTHLIKTRGQQVTLRCSPKSGHDTVSWYQQALGQGPQFIFQYYEEEERQRGNFPDRFSGHQFPNYSSELNVNALLLGDSALYLCASTMSKEPGQRIEAFFGQGTRLTVV.

This clone was detected once. V gene TRBV7-9 combines with J gene TRBJ1-2; 7 nucleotides line up with TRBD1. CDR1 is SEHNR, CDR2 FQNEAQ, per germline (reference sequence). The CDR3 is 14 amino acids. After removal of 6 bases from V and 2 bases from J, the junction contained 6 bases not matched to a gene. The CDR3 sequence is CASSAGQENYGYTF. As DNA, the CDR3 is TGTGCCAGCAGTGCTGGACAGGAAAACTATGGCTACACCTTC.